One sample yielded the 23 T cell receptor beta chains listed below, sequenced in a study of cytomegalovirus exposure and HLA in healthy donors. Using immunoSEQ multiplex PCR, the repertoire was profiled, and TCRdb retains in-frame clones only, with some absent. The table lists 110,000 or so clones, about nine tenths of them singletons. Sequenced input: PBMCs. These receptors were obtained from a man aged 18 to 29 in good health and CMV-seropositive.

The J gene is TRBJ2-7, the V gene TRBV2; TRBD1 might be the D (6 bases). Germline V gene data show CDR1 as SNHLY and CDR2 as FYNNEI. The CDR3 spans 16 residues. Trimming left V 8 bases short and J 1 base short, with 21 bases between. CDR3 coding DNA: TGTGCCAGCTCCCCCCTAAGCAGGGGTAGGTCCTACGAGCAGTACTTC. Amino acids: CASSPLSRGRSYEQYF.

The chain couples TRBV6-4 to TRBJ1-1; 9 nucleotides line up with TRBD1. Germline CDR1 and CDR2: MRHNA and SNTAGT. The CDR3 has 12 amino acids. Unmatched junction bases numbered 10, after V lost 8 bases and J lost 12 bases. The CDR3 nucleotides are TGTGCCAGCTCTACAGGGGGCGGAAAGCCTTTCTTT. It is translated as CASSTGGGKPFF.

This chain joins TRBV5-4 and TRBJ2-7; 9 bases align to TRBD2. Trimming cost V 4 bases and J 0 bases; bases outside gene matches: 11. Germline CDR1 and CDR2: SGHNT and YYREEE (reference sequence). CDR3 length: 17 residues. The CDR3 loop is CASSHAQTSGPSYEQYF. DNA of the CDR3: TGTGCCAGCAGCCACGCCCAGACTAGCGGTCCCTCCTACGAGCAGTACTTC.

The rearrangement joins TRBV6-5 to TRBJ2-1; 8 nucleotides match TRBD1. This CDR3 is built from 15 residues. V was clipped by 2 bases and J by 6 bases; unmatched bases: 6. Germline V gene lookup returns CDR1 MNHEY and CDR2 SVGAGI. The CDR3 nucleotides are TGTGCCAGCAGTTACACCCCAGGGGGCCCCAATGAGCAGTTCTTC. Its protein is CASSYTPGGPNEQFF.

The chain recombines TRBV29-1 with TRBJ2-3; 10 bases agree with TRBD1. This CDR3 comprises 14 residues. Germline CDR1 reads SQVTM; CDR2 reads ANQGSEA. V trimming: 6 bases; J trimming: 0 bases; junction bases outside the gene matches: 3. DNA of the CDR3: TGCAGCGTCCGACAGGGGGCGAGCACAGATACGCAGTATTTT. Translated: CSVRQGASTDTQYF.

The V call is TRBV25-1, the J call TRBJ1-2, with a weak D call TRBD1 (6 bases). The germline V gene has CDR1 MGHDK and CDR2 SYGVNS. The germline V and J ends were trimmed by 1 base and 4 bases, with 10 bases remaining between them. The CDR3 totals 14 residues. The CDR3 protein is CASSEWGGAYGYTF. DNA for the CDR3: TGTGCCAGCAGTGAATGGGGGGGCGCCTATGGCTACACCTTC.

This clone has only one observation. V and J are TRBV6-6 and TRBJ1-1, with D tentatively TRBD1 (6 bases). The CDR3 loop spans 14 amino acids. The germline V and J ends were trimmed by 4 bases and 1 base, with 10 bases remaining between them. CDR1 MNHNY and CDR2 SVGAGI come from the germline V gene (reference sequence). CDR3 sequence reads: CASSLTGSNTEAFF. CDR3 in DNA: TGTGCCAGCAGTTTAACAGGGTCGAACACTGAAGCTTTCTTT.

The chain uses TRBV2 and TRBJ1-2; 7 bases are shared with TRBD1. Germline CDR1 and CDR2: SNHLY and FYNNEI. J was trimmed by 0 bases and V by 5 bases; bases with no gene match: 12. The CDR3 spans 17 residues. Written as DNA, the CDR3 is TGTGCCAGCAGTCCAAGTGGGTACAGGGGTCCTAACTATGGCTACACCTTC. This sequence encodes CASSPSGYRGPNYGYTF.

In this sample, this clone turned up once. The chain combines TRBV27 with TRBJ2-2; D uncertain. Germline CDR1 reads MNHEY; CDR2 reads SMNVEV (reference sequence). The CDR3 contains 16 residues. Deletions cut 5 bases from V and 4 bases from J, with 17 bases between. The CDR3: CASSPETGRGTGELFF. The CDR3 region has the DNA TGTGCCAGCAGTCCGGAGACCGGAAGAGGCACCGGGGAGCTGTTTTTT.

CDR3 DNA sequence: TGTGCCATCAGTGCCTGGGACAGGGACACTGAAGCTTTCTTT. Translating it yields CAISAWDRDTEAFF. This chain uses TRBV10-3 with TRBJ1-1; 9 nucleotides match TRBD1. Germline V gene data show CDR1 as ENHRY and CDR2 as SYGVKD. Trimming cost V 4 bases and J 3 bases; bases outside gene matches: 3. The CDR3 consists of 14 residues.

The CDR3 spells CASSLGWGDRGGYTF. Written as DNA, the CDR3 is TGTGCCAGCAGCTTGGGCTGGGGGGACAGGGGCGGCTACACCTTC. V and J are TRBV7-9 and TRBJ1-2; 10 bases are a match to TRBD1. Germline CDR1 is SEHNR and CDR2 is FQNEAQ (reference sequence). After removal of 3 bases from V and 8 bases from J, the junction contained 9 bases not matched to a gene. The CDR3 has 15 residues. The complete variable domain, with remaining parts taken from reference TRBV7-9 and TRBJ1-2, reads DTGVSQNPRHKITKRGQNVTFRCDPISEHNRLYWYRQTLGQGPEFLTYFQNEAQLEKSRLLSDRFSAERPKGSFSTLEIQRTEQGDSAMYLCASSLGWGDRGGYTFGSGTRLTVV.

This chain joins TRBV19 and TRBJ2-3, with D possibly matching TRBD2 (6 bases). Germline CDR1 is LNHDA and CDR2 is SQIVND (reference sequence). This CDR3 has 16 residues. Trimming shortened V by 1 base and J by 1 base, and 12 bases separated the two germline ends. The CDR3 DNA reads as TGTGCCAGTAGTATAGGGCGGGCTAGCGGCACAGATACGCAGTATTTT. It is translated as CASSIGRASGTDTQYF.

There are a few counts of this clone. The chain carries TRBV14 and TRBJ1-2, with D perhaps TRBD1 (5 bases). The ends were cut back, 6 bases at V and 6 bases at J, with 23 bases in the middle. Looked up from germline, CDR1 is SGHDN and CDR2 is FVKESK. The CDR3 totals 16 residues. The CDR3 DNA follows: TGTGCCAGCAGTCGGATGGGGCGGGAATTATCTGATGGCTACACCTTC. This codes for CASSRMGRELSDGYTF.

The chain links TRBV7-9 to TRBJ2-3; TRBD1 matches at 10 bases. The CDR3 is 16 amino acids. J gave up 2 bases and V 1 base, and 3 bases lay outside the gene matches. The V gene's germline CDR1 is SEHNR and CDR2 FQNEAQ (reference sequence). CDR3 coding DNA: TGTGCCAGCAGCTTAGGGGACAGGGGCCTCACAGATACGCAGTATTTT. It yields the protein CASSLGDRGLTDTQYF.

The CDR3, as DNA: TGTGCCAGCAGTTTTCGTGACAGCTATGGCTACACCTTC. This translates into CASSFRDSYGYTF. V gene TRBV27 combines with J gene TRBJ1-2; D might be TRBD1 (5 bases). Germline V gene sequence: CDR1 MNHEY, CDR2 SMNVEV (reference sequence). V lost 3 bases and J 4 bases, leaving 9 bases between the germline ends. The CDR3 has 13 residues.

This clone was detected only a few times. The rearrangement uses TRBV6-5 and TRBJ1-3; 9 bases map to TRBD1. The length of the CDR3 is 13 residues. Trimming removed 5 bases from V and 7 bases from J; junction bases left unmatched: 3. In germline, CDR1 is MNHEY, CDR2 SVGAGI. The chain's CDR3 is CASSPGTGNTIYF. CDR3 nucleotides: TGTGCCAGCAGTCCCGGGACAGGGAACACCATATATTTT.

This clone appeared once. CDR3 region: CATIRQGRTEAFF. The CDR3 DNA reads TGTGCCACCATACGACAGGGTCGCACTGAAGCTTTCTTT. The rearrangement links TRBV10-3 to TRBJ1-1, with 7 bases lining up with TRBD1. J lost 4 bases, V lost 10 bases, and 9 bases had no gene match. Germline assignment: CDR1 ENHRY and CDR2 SYGVKD. The CDR3 sequence is 13 residues long.

The chain uses TRBV28 and TRBJ2-7; possibly TRBD2 for D (5 bases). Looked up from germline, CDR1 is MDHEN and CDR2 is SYDVKM. This CDR3 contains 16 residues. Trimming removed 6 bases at V and 2 bases at J, with 20 bases between. The CDR3 is CASSPPLTRGPYEQYF. The CDR3 DNA reads as TGTGCCAGCAGCCCCCCCTTGACAAGAGGGCCCTACGAGCAGTACTTC.

This chain uses TRBV2 with TRBJ1-5; D possibly corresponds to TRBD1 (5 bases). Trimming removed 7 bases at V and 0 bases at J, with 13 bases between. Germline loops: CDR1 SNHLY, CDR2 FYNNEI. The CDR3 is made up of 15 amino acids. The CDR3 nucleotides are TGTGCCAGCACCTCTCAGGGCTATAGCAATCAGCCCCAGCATTTT. Protein: CASTSQGYSNQPQHF. Full variable domain (rest looked up from reference TRBV2 and TRBJ1-5): EPEVTQTPSHQVTQMGQEVILRCVPISNHLYFYWYRQILGQKVEFLVSFYNNEISEKSEIFDDQFSVERPDGSNFTLKIRSTKLEDSAMYFCASTSQGYSNQPQHFGDGTRLSIL.

This CDR3 is CASSVGEGRNYGYTF. In DNA, the CDR3 is TGTGCCAGCAGCGTAGGGGAGGGGCGTAACTATGGCTACACCTTC. The V gene is TRBV9, the J gene TRBJ1-2, with D perhaps matching TRBD1 (5 bases). Germline CDR1 reads SGDLS; CDR2 reads YYNGEE. V lost 0 bases and J lost 1, with 10 bases in between. The CDR3 sequence is 15 residues long.

There are a few counts of this clone. V and J are TRBV5-4 and TRBJ1-1; D is unclear. V was trimmed by 4 bases and J by 3 bases, leaving 10 bases between them. There are 13 residues in the CDR3. CDR1 is SGHNT, CDR2 YYREEE, per germline (reference sequence). The CDR3 loop reads CASSHRTDTEAFF. The CDR3 nucleotides read TGTGCCAGCAGCCATCGTACGGACACTGAAGCTTTCTTT.

In its sample, this clone was seen a few times. The rearrangement joins TRBV6-1 to TRBJ2-5, with D perhaps matching TRBD2 (6 bases). Looked up from germline, CDR1 is MNHNS and CDR2 is SASEGT. The V and J ends lost 9 bases and 4 bases respectively, with 18 bases between them. CDR3 length: 14 residues. CDR3: CARGASDSVETQYF. CDR3 nucleotides: TGTGCCAGGGGAGCTAGCGATTCTGTAGAGACCCAGTACTTC.

The chain combines TRBV4-2 with TRBJ2-1, with TRBD2 matching 10 bases. The CDR3 runs to 16 residues. Trimming cost V 0 bases and J 9 bases; bases outside gene matches: 8. CDR1 LGHNA and CDR2 YNFKEQ come from the germline V gene. Written as DNA, the CDR3 is TGTGCCAGCAGCCAAGATGCAGCGGGGGGGCCGGGTGAGCAGTTCTTC. Translating it yields CASSQDAAGGPGEQFF.